This T cell receptor (beta chain) was sequenced for a study of cytomegalovirus exposure and HLA in healthy donors. Study-wide background: The 95 to 150 validation repertoires used a platform that matched the one used for the approximately 670 first-cohort repertoires, as a later analysis reported. Study results and limitations: TCR beta chains numbering roughly 150 were designated cytomegalovirus-associated. Three of the chains that were CMV-associated were confirmed in vitro to be specific for CMV antigens.

About this clone: Its antigen remains unidentified.

Clones were sequenced by immunoSEQ multiplex PCR, and TCRdb holds only the in-frame ones, with some missing. The sample gives fewer than 120,000 clones, approximately 89% of which show up once; about 2% is in the top ten. J lost 6 bases, V lost 7 bases, and 5 bases had no gene match. This CDR3 is 14 amino acids long. Per germline, CDR1 MNHEY and CDR2 SMNVEV (reference sequence). What was sequenced was PBMCs. This chain links TRBV27 with TRBJ2-1, with 11 bases identical to TRBD2. This TCR was recovered from a woman aged 18 to 35 in good health and CMV-seronegative. CDR3 sequence (DNA): TGTGCCAGCATGGGACTAGCGGCTGGCAATGAGCAGTTCTTC. Protein sequence: CASMGLAAGNEQFF.